This T cell receptor beta chain was sequenced for a study of blood T cell repertoires in COVID-19. Study details: COVID-19 samples, acute and convalescent, were from the United States, Italy and Spain.

Germline values: CDR1 MNHEY, CDR2 SMNVEV (reference sequence). V lost 0 bases and J 2 bases, leaving 17 bases between the germline ends. The CDR3 has 19 residues. Under the authors' procedure: Estimated nucleated cell counts came from reference gene primer amplification. Produced via immunoSEQ multiplex PCR; TCRdb's table is partial and in-frame only. The V and J calls and clone size are taken from that table; D and trimming were inferred from the DNA. The data show 15,000 to 20,000 clones, 90% to 95% seen once. The receptor comes from a human donor in a cohort sampled during active COVID-19. The genes are TRBV27 and TRBJ2-6; tentative D call: TRBD1 (7 bases). The sample comprised peripheral blood. CDR3 coding DNA: TGTGCCAGCAGTTTATCGCAACAGGGGACTGTAGCTGGGGCCAACGTCCTGACTTTC. Its protein product is CASSLSQQGTVAGANVLTF.